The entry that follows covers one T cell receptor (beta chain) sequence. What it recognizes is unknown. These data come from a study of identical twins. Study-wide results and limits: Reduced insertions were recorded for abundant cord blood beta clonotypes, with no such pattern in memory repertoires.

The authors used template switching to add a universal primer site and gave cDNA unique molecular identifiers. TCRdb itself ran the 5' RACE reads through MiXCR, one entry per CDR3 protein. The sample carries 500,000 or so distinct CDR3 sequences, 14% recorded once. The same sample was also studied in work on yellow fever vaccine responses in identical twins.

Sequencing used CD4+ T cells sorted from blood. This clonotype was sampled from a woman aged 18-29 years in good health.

The CDR3 region has the DNA TGTGCCAGCTCCCGGGGAGAGGGCCGCACAGATACGCAGTATTTT. Translating gives CASSRGEGRTDTQYF. The genes are TRBV18 and TRBJ2-3, with D tentatively TRBD2 (5 bases). The CDR3 extends over 15 amino acids. CDR1 KGHSH and CDR2 LQKENI come from the germline V gene. The ends were cut back, 6 bases at V and 1 base at J, with 14 bases in the middle.